The sequence of this TCR beta chain was determined in a study of T cells in Graves' hyperthyroidism and ophthalmopathy (dated by TCRdb to between 2018 and 2021). At the level of the whole study: Peripheral blood samples were taken at initial diagnosis, before any treatment was given. Once sampling was done, hyperthyroidism patients were given methimazole at a starting dose of 30 mg daily, whereas ophthalmopathy patients were given high-dose intravenous methylprednisolone. TCR V-J signatures able to tell the groups apart were searched for in a discovery cohort of 100 or so patients, of whom more than 40 had Graves' ophthalmopathy and roughly 58 had stable Graves' hyperthyroidism. The study also compared thyroid tissue and blood T-cell repertoires from roughly six Graves' hyperthyroidism patients. The roughly 91 discovery patients were randomly divided into training and test sets at a 7:3 ratio. Whether ophthalmopathy could be predicted prospectively was tested in an independent validation cohort made up of roughly 19 hyperthyroidism patients plus 17 patients who later progressed to ophthalmopathy. TCR Vbeta CDR3 sequencing of 135 peripheral blood samples (over 40 ophthalmopathy, around 80 hyperthyroidism and roughly 17 progressor patients) is reported in the paper. Broad study findings and their caveats: During validation, the model predicted progression to ophthalmopathy a median of approximately 7 months ahead of onset, with roughly 65% sensitivity and around 73% specificity. No statistical method was used to fix the sample size in advance, and group allocation was not hidden from the investigators. Blood samples also contained most of the expanded thyroid clonotypes (frequency above 0.001), which suggests that blood repertoires may reflect thyroid immune responses. A model built on a 13 V-J signature distinguished ophthalmopathy from stable hyperthyroidism, reaching over 85% sensitivity and around 81% specificity in cross-validation and 80%/75% in testing.

In the ophthalmopathy patients, disease was moderately to severely active, with a Clinical Activity Score of 3 or more, a NOSPECS grade of 4 or more, and a duration of less than 3 months. The study excluded patients with uncontrolled infections, other autoimmune diseases, pregnancy or lactation. Diagnoses relied on clinical symptoms, serum thyroxine and TRAb, thyroid ultrasound and orbital computed tomography. PBMCs were separated from under 12 ml of fresh peripheral blood using Ficoll-Paque density gradient centrifugation. Total RNA was extracted using Trizol reagent, and RNA quality was assessed on an Agilent 2100 Bioanalyzer. A note on this clonotype: It has no known antigen specificity. No quality values exist for individual bases; no much larger clone is one base distant.

The TCR beta CDR3 regions were amplified from the RNA transcripts. A first-round RT-PCR of the TCR CDR3 used the HTBI primer set with the Qiagen OneStep RT-PCR kit. Libraries were constructed in a second round of multiplex PCR, after which size selection and purification were performed. Sequencing of the libraries was done on an Illumina HiSeq2000 using paired-end 100 bp reads. The study's processing was this. SOAPnuke was used to process the raw data, throwing out any read that contained adapters or uncalled bases, had a mean Phred below 15, or lacked an exact constant-primer or identifier match. High-quality paired reads were merged using COPE v1.2.5, and each unique nucleotide sequence was defined as a clonotype. MiTCR v1.1 was used to align clonotypes to the IMGT TRBV, TRBD and TRBJ reference segments. Only V-J combinations with frequency above 0.0001, covering about 99% of repertoires, were analysed. The TCS score was defined as F50 (clonal expansion) divided by E x V (chaos), with BLOSUM62-based TCRdist calculated between CDR3 peptides within each V-J. Welch's t-statistics and random forest reduced some 510 V-J features to about 13, which were used in a naive Bayes classifier (R e1071). The raw public data were reprocessed by TCRdb itself: fastp quality trimming at Q25, MiXCR clonotype calling, in-frame beta chains only. Entries are consolidated by CDR3 protein sequence, retaining the most common genes and DNA. The V and J calls shown here were made by TCRdb, not taken from the authors' results. This sample lists fewer than 500,000 distinct CDR3 sequences; about 14% were detected once. Together, the top ten hold about 12% of the sample.

The CDR3 spans 14 residues, from the cysteine through the phenylalanine. Only CDR3 DNA remains: 42 bases, in frame from the first base. V is clipped by 7 bases and J by 1 base, and the sequence between their germline boundaries is 14 bases long. As encoded in the germline V gene, CDR1 is SQVTM while CDR2 is ANQGSEA. Sequenced: blood. The receptor was derived from a man aged 18 to 35 with Graves' ophthalmopathy. The chain uses TRBV29-1 and TRBJ2-1; no D gene call is confident. The nucleotide sequence reads as follows: TGCAGCGCTGATAGAGGCAGTTCCTACAATGAGCAGTTCTTC. Protein translation: CSADRGSSYNEQFF.